This passage covers 19 T cell receptor beta chains from one sample sequenced in a study of a mutant IDH1 vaccine in newly diagnosed glioma (TCRdb year 2021). Their cognate antigens are unknown. This specimen's time point label, interpreted: week 5, during vaccination. Each vaccine dose, consisting of 300 ug of a 20-mer mutant IDH1 peptide in Montanide, was administered subcutaneously with topical imiquimod. To prepare the library, the immunoSEQ multiplex PCR assay was applied. The source is immuneACCESS, and TCRdb retained only in-frame sequences with V and J called. Part of the clones is not carried over; for the studies checked, unresolved V genes explain less than half of this, and the remainder is unexplained. The table for this sample lists roughly 42,000 clones; 70% to 90% of them were counted only once. Approximately 1.5% of the sample comes from the top ten. The starting material was PBMCs, obtained from a glioma patient whose treatment included an IDH1 peptide vaccine. The source is a man aged 35 to 55 with glioma.

The gene calls are TRBV19 and TRBJ1-2; D remains unclear. The CDR3 extends over 13 amino acids. The V end was cut by 5 bases, the J end by 8 bases, with 15 bases between. The V gene's germline CDR1 is LNHDA and CDR2 SQIVND (reference sequence). The CDR3 DNA follows: TGTGCCAGTAGTGAACCCTTCAGCAACGGCTACACCTTC. Translating it yields CASSEPFSNGYTF.

The rearrangement uses TRBV27 and TRBJ1-4; no firm D call. Per the germline V gene, CDR1 is MNHEY and CDR2 is SMNVEV (reference sequence). CDR3 length equals 13 residues. The V end was cut by 3 bases, the J end by 8 bases, with 10 bases between. As DNA, the CDR3 is TGTGCCAGCAGTTTCGGGCGCGGCGAAAAACTGTTTTTT. Protein sequence: CASSFGRGEKLFF.

The rearrangement links TRBV7-7 to TRBJ2-1; possible D gene TRBD1, 6 bases. The CDR3 contains 13 residues. V was clipped by 1 base and J by 5 bases, with 6 bases between them. CDR1 SSHAT and CDR2 FNYEAQ come from the germline V gene (reference sequence). CDR3 in DNA: TGTGCCAGCAGCTTAGGACAGGACAATGAGCAGTTCTTC. It codes for CASSLGQDNEQFF.

This clone was seen a handful of times. CDR3 protein: CASSLGAVNTEAFF. Here the CDR3 DNA reads TGTGCCAGCAGCTTAGGGGCGGTGAACACTGAAGCTTTCTTT. This chain joins TRBV7-9 and TRBJ1-1; no firm D call. Looked up from germline, CDR1 is SEHNR and CDR2 is FQNEAQ (reference sequence). The length of the CDR3 is 14 residues. V dropped 1 base and J dropped 0 bases, with 6 bases sitting between them.

This clone is a singleton in its sample. V usage is TRBV29-1 and J usage is TRBJ2-1, with a possible D match to TRBD1 (6 bases). Trimming took off 5 bases at V and 4 bases at J, with 18 bases between the two ends. CDR1 SQVTM and CDR2 ANQGSEA come from the germline V gene. The CDR3 is 15 amino acids. The CDR3 nucleotides read TGCAGCGTTCGCAGGGGAGATGGGGTATACAATGAGCAGTTCTTC. This translates into CSVRRGDGVYNEQFF.

The rearrangement joins TRBV6-6 to TRBJ1-1, with unresolved D. Germline lookup yields CDR1 MNHNY and CDR2 SVGAGI (reference sequence). This CDR3 is 14 amino acids long. V was cut by 6 bases and J by 4 bases, with 15 bases left in between. The CDR3, as DNA: TGTGCCAGCAGGCCCGACGCTGGGAGCACTGAAGCTTTCTTT. Amino acid sequence: CASRPDAGSTEAFF.

In this sample, this clone turned up a few times. J is TRBJ2-5 and V is TRBV27; 11 bases map to TRBD2. This CDR3 has 18 amino acids. Germline V gene sequence: CDR1 MNHEY, CDR2 SMNVEV (reference sequence). Trimming removed 3 bases from V and 2 bases from J; junction bases left unmatched: 11. Here the CDR3 reads CASSFSLAGAGGQETQYF. DNA of the CDR3: TGTGCCAGCAGTTTCTCACTAGCGGGAGCCGGGGGGCAAGAGACCCAGTACTTC.

This chain connects TRBV7-2 to TRBJ2-7; a possible D gene is TRBD1 (6 bases). This CDR3 comprises 15 residues. Deletions cut 3 bases from V and 0 bases from J, with 12 bases between. Germline CDR1 reads SGHTA; CDR2 reads FQGNSA. In DNA form, the CDR3 reads TGTGCCAGCAGCTTTTCAGGGGCTAGCTCCTACGAGCAGTACTTC. This codes for CASSFSGASSYEQYF. Full variable domain (outside the CDR3, taken from reference TRBV7-2 and TRBJ2-7): GAGVSQSPSNKVTEKGKDVELRCDPISGHTALYWYRQSLGQGLEFLIYFQGNSAPDKSGLPSDRFSAERTGGSVSTLTIQRTQQEDSAVYLCASSFSGASSYEQYFGPGTRLTVT.

The chain couples TRBV5-6 to TRBJ2-5, with 9 bases aligning to TRBD2. This CDR3 region has 14 residues. Germline values: CDR1 SGHDT, CDR2 YYEEEE. The V and J ends lost 2 bases and 2 bases, in that order; junction bases with no gene match: 1. The CDR3 loop reads CASSFLAGQETQYF. The CDR3 DNA reads as TGTGCCAGCAGCTTCCTAGCGGGGCAAGAGACCCAGTACTTC.

V gene TRBV5-1 combines with J gene TRBJ2-2; 9 positions match TRBD2. V lost 1 base, J lost 6 bases, and 10 bases stayed unmatched. CDR1 is SGHRS and CDR2 is YFSETQ in the germline V gene. This CDR3 region has 17 residues. The CDR3: CASSLRASGTGAGELFF. In DNA form, the CDR3 reads TGCGCCAGCAGCTTGAGGGCTAGCGGGACCGGCGCCGGGGAGCTGTTTTTT.

This clone was seen a few times. The chain employs TRBV28 and TRBJ1-5; D is uncertain. Trimming pared 10 bases from V and 6 bases from J, leaving 16 bases between. Germline CDR1 is MDHEN and CDR2 is SYDVKM. The CDR3 spans 13 residues. DNA for the CDR3: TGTGCCACATTGCCTACTCAGGTTCAGCCCCAGCATTTT. Protein sequence: CATLPTQVQPQHF.

The V and J genes are TRBV7-3 and TRBJ2-7; tentative D call: TRBD2 (6 bases). Between the trimmed V and J ends, which lost 6 bases and 3 bases, there was a span of 18 bases. From germline, CDR1 is SGHTA and CDR2 FQGTGA. The length of the CDR3 is 15 residues. In nucleotides, the CDR3 is TGTGCCAGCAGTATCCGAGCTAGCGAAGACTACGAGCAGTACTTC. Amino acids: CASSIRASEDYEQYF.

The gene calls are TRBV7-9 and TRBJ2-4; no reliable D call. This CDR3 comprises 13 residues. V was shortened by 1 base and J by 6 bases, with 7 bases between the two germline ends. The germline V gene encodes CDR1 SEHNR and CDR2 FQNEAQ (reference sequence). CDR3 DNA: TGTGCCAGCAGCTTAGGACTGGCAAACATTCAGTACTTC. This codes for CASSLGLANIQYF.

This chain uses TRBV10-3 with TRBJ1-1; tentatively, D is TRBD1 (5 bases). Per the germline V gene, CDR1 is ENHRY and CDR2 is SYGVKD. CDR3 length: 13 amino acids. Trimming pared 7 bases from V and 3 bases from J, leaving 12 bases between. As DNA, the CDR3 is TGTGCCATCACGCAGGGTTTGGACACTGAAGCTTTCTTT. It is translated as CAITQGLDTEAFF.

The V and J genes are TRBV5-5 and TRBJ2-7; D not certain. Germline loops: CDR1 SGHKS, CDR2 YYEKEE (reference sequence). V was trimmed by 1 base and J by 5 bases, leaving 13 bases between them. The CDR3 is made up of 14 amino acids. CDR3 DNA: TGTGCCAGCAGCTTGCGCGGTCCCCCCCACGAGCAGTACTTC. The encoded protein is CASSLRGPPHEQYF.

DNA for the CDR3: TGTGCCATCAGTGAGTCGGGGCATAGCGGGAGAGCGTTCTACAATGAGCAGTTCTTC. It codes for CAISESGHSGRAFYNEQFF. The chain combines TRBV10-3 with TRBJ2-1, with TRBD2 identical over 9 bases. CDR1 is ENHRY, CDR2 SYGVKD, per germline. The length of the CDR3 is 19 residues. The V and J ends lost 0 bases and 3 bases, in that order; junction bases with no gene match: 12.

This clone was counted only a few times. V and J are TRBV9 and TRBJ1-4, with D uncertain. Per the germline V gene, CDR1 is SGDLS and CDR2 is YYNGEE. CDR3 length: 14 amino acids. V was cut by 4 bases and J by 11 bases, with 18 bases left in between. CDR3 in DNA: TGTGCCAGCAGCCCCACCGCGAGGGCGGACAAACTGTTTTTT. This codes for CASSPTARADKLFF.

The chain combines TRBV28 with TRBJ2-7; the D gene is possibly TRBD2 (5 bases). CDR1 is MDHEN and CDR2 is SYDVKM in the germline V gene. Trimming stripped 2 bases from V and 0 bases from J, with 14 bases between. CDR3 size: 16 residues. The CDR3 nucleotides read TGTGCCAGCAGTTTAGTTCCGGACGGAGGCTCCTACGAGCAGTACTTC. Protein: CASSLVPDGGSYEQYF. The full variable domain, with the rest looked up from reference TRBV28 and TRBJ2-7, is DVKVTQSSRYLVKRTGEKVFLECVQDMDHENMFWYRQDPGLGLRLIYFSYDVKMKEKGDIPEGYSVSREKKERFSLILESASTNQTSMYLCASSLVPDGGSYEQYFGPGTRLTVT.

The J gene is TRBJ1-4, the V gene TRBV9; 10 bases align to TRBD1. CDR1 and CDR2 (germline): SGDLS, YYNGEE. The CDR3 consists of 16 residues. Germline trimming cut 4 bases from V and 8 bases from J; bases unmatched to any gene: 11. CDR3 nucleotide sequence: TGTGCCAGCAGCACCAGAGGGACAGGGGTGCGGGAAAAACTGTTTTTT. Translating gives CASSTRGTGVREKLFF.